This TCR beta chain was retrieved from a study of T cell repertoires in cytomegalovirus infection. The overall study: Researchers turned to recently identified HLA-C-restricted CMV epitopes as well as well-studied HLA-B-restricted ones. Public TCR beta signatures indicated both CMV infection and matching HLA type. Study observations and caveats: Dominating the ex vivo response were HLA-C-restricted CMV-specific TCR beta clonotypes.

TCRdb re-called the reads through MiXCR, storing one row per CDR3 protein. The table shows hundreds of thousands of distinct CDR3 sequences, with around 30% occurring only once. This clonotype was counted ten times or more. Its target is unknown. CDR1 SGHVS and CDR2 FQNEAQ come from the germline V gene. The CDR3 runs to 15 residues. Between the trimmed V and J ends, which lost 5 bases and 4 bases, there was a span of 17 bases. The source is a human donor in good health (CMV status not recorded). Some clones in this sample may be carry-over from other donors' samples. J is TRBJ2-5 and V is TRBV7-8, with D perhaps matching TRBD2 (7 bases). Source: cultured CD8+ T cells from PBMCs, taken from culture after CMV antigen stimulation. CDR3 amino acids: CASSPRRGARETQYF. The CDR3 DNA is TGTGCCAGCAGCCCCCGCCGGGGGGCCCGAGAGACCCAGTACTTC.